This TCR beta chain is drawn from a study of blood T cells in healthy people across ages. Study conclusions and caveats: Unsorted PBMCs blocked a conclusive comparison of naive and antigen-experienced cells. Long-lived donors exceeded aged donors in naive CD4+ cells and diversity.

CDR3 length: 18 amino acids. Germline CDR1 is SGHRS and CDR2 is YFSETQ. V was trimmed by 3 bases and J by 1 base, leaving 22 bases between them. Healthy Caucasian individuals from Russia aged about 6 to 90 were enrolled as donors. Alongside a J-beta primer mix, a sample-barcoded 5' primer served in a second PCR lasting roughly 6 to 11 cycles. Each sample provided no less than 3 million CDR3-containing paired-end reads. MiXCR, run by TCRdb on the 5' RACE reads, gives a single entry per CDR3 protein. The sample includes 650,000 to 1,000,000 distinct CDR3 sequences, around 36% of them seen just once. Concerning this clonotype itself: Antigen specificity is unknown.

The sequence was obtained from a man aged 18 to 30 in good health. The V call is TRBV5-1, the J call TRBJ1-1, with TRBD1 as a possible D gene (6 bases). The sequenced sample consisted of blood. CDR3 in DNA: TGCGCCAGCAGCTGGGGCGAGGGGGTCTCTCTACGGAACACTGAAGCTTTCTTT. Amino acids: CASSWGEGVSLRNTEAFF.